One sample yielded the 10 T cell receptor beta chains listed below, sequenced in a study of T cells in women clearing cervical HPV infection. Only in-frame clones appear in the TCRdb table, and some are missing; sequencing was by immunoSEQ multiplex PCR. The table lists fewer than 50,000 clones. Material for sequencing was blood buffy coat. These receptors were collected from a woman between 18 and 69 years old with a cervical HPV16 infection that either progressed to CIN3+ or cleared (not recorded which).

About this clone: The CDR3 goes on 3 residues after the read ends, and that part is filled in from the germline J gene. The chain joins TRBV5-1 to TRBJ2-3, with 11 bases that match TRBD2. This CDR3 has 18 amino acids. Unmatched junction bases numbered 7, after V lost 1 base and J lost 0 bases. The germline V gene encodes CDR1 SGHRS and CDR2 YFSETQ. The sequenced CDR3 bases are TGCGCCAGCAGCTTGCGGGGGACTAGCGGCATTAGCACAGATACG. Protein: CASSLRGTSGISTDT. In full, the CDR3 is CASSLRGTSGISTDTQYF.

Regarding this clone: The missing CDR3 end, 3 residues past where the read stops, is filled in from the germline J gene. At the DNA level, this CDR3 is encoded by other sequences in the same sample as well. The chain links TRBV19 to TRBJ1-3, with 10 bases identical to TRBD1. This CDR3 spans 15 amino acids. Germline V gene lookup returns CDR1 LNHDA and CDR2 SQIVND (reference sequence). V dropped 7 bases and J dropped 4; count of bases not matched to a gene: 7. The CDR3 loop is CASKPGQGSGNTIYF. CDR3 DNA, as far as it was read: TGTGCCAGTAAGCCGGGACAGGGGTCCGGAAACACC.

With respect to this clone: Read sequence stops 3 residues before the CDR3 end, and the germline J gene provides the missing end. The chain recombines TRBV5-1 with TRBJ1-6, with D possibly TRBD1 on 6 matching bases. The V gene's germline CDR1 is SGHRS and CDR2 YFSETQ. The V and J ends lost 2 bases and 10 bases respectively, with 13 bases between them. The CDR3 runs to 14 residues. The sequenced part of the CDR3 DNA is TGCGCCAGCAGCTTCGGGACAAGCCAATCACCC. Its protein product is CASSFGTSQSP. The full CDR3 is CASSFGTSQSPLHF.

This clone is classed as medium-sized (0.01 to 0.1%) by frequency. The read is 3 residues too short to cover the CDR3 end, so that end is filled in from the germline J gene. This chain joins TRBV28 and TRBJ1-5; 8 positions agree with TRBD1. The CDR3 length is 15 residues. V dropped 8 bases and J dropped 1; count of bases not matched to a gene: 7. Germline V CDR1 and CDR2: MDHEN, SYDVKM. CDR3 DNA, as far as it was read: TGTGCCAGCTCCACGGACAGGGCGAGCAATCAGCCC. Amino acid sequence: CASSTDRASNQP. In full, the CDR3 is CASSTDRASNQPQHF.

With regard to this clone: The CDR3 is cut off 3 residues early in the read; its end comes from the germline J gene. V gene TRBV19 combines with J gene TRBJ1-1, with 9 positions matching TRBD1. V shed 10 bases and J 4 bases; nucleotides not matched to a gene: 13. This CDR3 region has 15 residues. Germline V gene sequence: CDR1 LNHDA, CDR2 SQIVND (reference sequence). Partial CDR3 DNA: TGTGCCATCCCTCTCCAACAGGGGGCGGGCACTGAA. Translated, it gives CAIPLQQGAGTE. The CDR3, in full, reads CAIPLQQGAGTEAFF.

Concerning this clone: A read error may account for a junction end that differs from germline. The CDR3 bases that were read are TGCGCCAGCAGCCAACTAGCCCTTAGGAATGAG. Amino acids: CASSQLALRNE. The full CDR3 protein is CASSQLALRNEQFF. The chain combines TRBV4-2 with TRBJ2-1; D possibly corresponds to TRBD2 (6 bases). The CDR3 extends 3 residues past the end of the read, so its final part is completed from the germline J gene. This CDR3 spans 14 amino acids. CDR1 is LGHNA, CDR2 YNFKEQ, per germline.

Concerning this clone itself: The read stops 3 residues short of the end of the CDR3; the missing end is completed from the germline J gene. The V call is TRBV20-1, the J call TRBJ2-3, with a weak D call TRBD2 (6 bases). This CDR3 is 15 amino acids long. Trimming removed 3 bases from V and 0 bases from J, with 13 bases in between. From germline, CDR1 is DFQATT and CDR2 SNEGSKA (reference sequence). The sequenced CDR3 bases are TGCAGTGCTAGCGCTGGCGGGGCTAGCACAGATACG. Encoded protein: CSASAGGASTDT. The complete CDR3 sequence is CSASAGGASTDTQYF.

In regard to this clone: The read finishes 3 residues shy of the CDR3 end, and the germline J gene is used to complete it. The chain links TRBV20-1 to TRBJ2-3, with a weak D call TRBD2 (6 bases). The germline V gene has CDR1 DFQATT and CDR2 SNEGSKA (reference sequence). Trimming took 3 bases from V and 6 from J, leaving 10 bases between them. The CDR3 runs 12 residues. The DNA read from the CDR3 is TGCAGTGCTAGCGGGGGATCGGATACG. It encodes CSASGGSDT. The whole CDR3 protein is CSASGGSDTQYF.

Points on this clone: The read gets to within 3 residues of the CDR3 end, and the germline J gene fills in the rest. The J gene is TRBJ2-5, the V gene TRBV11-2, with D perhaps assigned TRBD1 or TRBD2 (5 bases each). The length of the CDR3 is 14 residues. The V end was cut by 3 bases, the J end by 5 bases, with 13 bases between. Germline V gene data show CDR1 as SGHAT and CDR2 as FQNNGV. Partial CDR3 DNA: TGTGCCAGCAGCTTGAGGGGTGAGGGGGAGACC. This gives the protein CASSLRGEGET. The entire CDR3 protein reads CASSLRGEGETQYF.

Concerning this clone itself: From the germline J gene comes the end of the CDR3, since the read stops 3 residues before it. The rearrangement uses TRBV5-1 and TRBJ1-2; D not resolved. The CDR3 contains 12 residues. With 2 bases removed from V and 5 bases from J, the gap between germline ends came to 7 bases. Germline lookup yields CDR1 SGHRS and CDR2 YFSETQ. CDR3 protein: CASSFGEYGYTF. The sequenced part of the CDR3 DNA is TGCGCCAGCAGCTTCGGGGAGTATGGC.